A single sample gave rise to the 25 T cell receptor beta chains below, sequenced in a study of blood T cell repertoires in COVID-19. Clones were sequenced by immunoSEQ multiplex PCR, and TCRdb holds only the in-frame ones, with some missing. The sample has about 170,000 clones; 86% are singletons. Material: peripheral blood. These receptors all come from a woman aged 60-75 years with COVID-19, enrolled during active disease.

The chain has TRBV6-4 and TRBJ2-7; TRBD1 agrees at 9 bases. Germline-derived CDR1 and CDR2 are MRHNA and SNTAGT. This CDR3 spans 14 amino acids. Trimming took 6 bases from V and 7 from J; bases not matched to a gene: 10. This CDR3 reads CASSPTGTGIEQYF. CDR3 in DNA: TGTGCCAGCAGCCCGACCGGGACAGGGATTGAGCAGTACTTC.

This clone was found once. Here the CDR3 reads CASSTSTVNYGYTF. DNA for the CDR3: TGTGCCAGCAGCACGTCAACAGTAAACTATGGCTACACCTTC. This chain links TRBV5-5 with TRBJ1-2; D is uncertain. This CDR3 is 14 amino acids long. Germline lookup yields CDR1 SGHKS and CDR2 YYEKEE (reference sequence). Trimming cost V 4 bases and J 2 bases, with 12 bases left between them.

The gene calls are TRBV4-1 and TRBJ1-2; no reliable D call. V dropped 2 bases and J dropped 4 bases, with 17 bases sitting between them. This CDR3 has 16 residues. The germline gives CDR1 MGHRA, CDR2 YSYEKL. CDR3 bases: TGCGCCAGCAGCCAACTGACGGAAAAACGGGGCTATGGCTACACCTTC. It specifies CASSQLTEKRGYGYTF.

The chain carries TRBV9 and TRBJ2-3; the match to TRBD2 covers 9 bases. This CDR3 is built from 16 residues. Per germline, CDR1 SGDLS and CDR2 YYNGEE. With 0 bases clipped from V and 6 bases from J, the junction kept 8 bases outside the gene matches. CDR3 amino acids: CASSVGHSGSIDTQYF. The CDR3 region has the DNA TGTGCCAGCAGCGTAGGCCATAGCGGGAGCATCGATACGCAGTATTTT.

The chain employs TRBV28 and TRBJ2-5, with TRBD1 as a possible D gene (5 bases). Trimming took 3 bases from V and 2 from J, leaving 7 bases between them. The CDR3 contains 13 residues. Germline V CDR1 and CDR2: MDHEN, SYDVKM. DNA of the CDR3: TGTGCCAGCAGTTTTGACAGTCAAGAGACCCAGTACTTC. This translates into CASSFDSQETQYF. Full variable domain (outside the CDR3, taken from reference TRBV28 and TRBJ2-5): DVKVTQSSRYLVKRTGEKVFLECVQDMDHENMFWYRQDPGLGLRLIYFSYDVKMKEKGDIPEGYSVSREKKERFSLILESASTNQTSMYLCASSFDSQETQYFGPGTRLLVL.

The genes are TRBV9 and TRBJ2-3; D unclear. The CDR3 extends over 16 amino acids. V was trimmed by 0 bases and J by 0 bases, leaving 11 bases between them. The germline CDR1 and CDR2 sequences are SGDLS and YYNGEE. CDR3 in amino acids: CASSVDDGLSTDTQYF. CDR3 nucleotide sequence: TGTGCCAGCAGCGTAGACGATGGGCTAAGCACAGATACGCAGTATTTT.

This clone was counted once. The chain has TRBV11-2 and TRBJ2-1, with TRBD2 identical over 12 bases. Per the germline V gene, CDR1 is SGHAT and CDR2 is FQNNGV. Trimming cost V 0 bases and J 14 bases; bases outside gene matches: 5. The CDR3 spans 14 residues. The CDR3: CASSLDRLAGGKFF. The CDR3 bases are TGTGCCAGCAGCTTAGATCGCCTAGCGGGAGGGAAGTTCTTC. The variable domain in full, completed from reference TRBV11-2 and TRBJ2-1, reads EAGVAQSPRYKIIEKRQSVAFWCNPISGHATLYWYQQILGQGPKLLIQFQNNGVVDDSQLPKDRFSAERLKGVDSTLKIQPAKLEDSAVYLCASSLDRLAGGKFFGPGTRLTVL.

This clone was found a few times. V is TRBV20-1 and J is TRBJ2-5; maybe TRBD2 (6 bases). Looked up from germline, CDR1 is DFQATT and CDR2 is SNEGSKA (reference sequence). V dropped 7 bases and J dropped 4 bases, with 10 bases sitting between them. The CDR3 covers 11 residues. The CDR3, as DNA: TGCAGTGGGGAGGAGGGAGAGACCCAGTACTTC. It codes for CSGEEGETQYF.

The rearrangement joins TRBV7-3 to TRBJ2-2; 7 nucleotides align to TRBD1. The V gene's germline CDR1 is SGHTA and CDR2 FQGTGA. This CDR3 is built from 15 residues. V was pared by 2 bases and J by 4 bases, with 4 bases of the junction left unmatched. The CDR3 DNA sequence: TGTGCCAGCAGCTTAGCGGCAGGGGGCACCGGGGAGCTGTTTTTT. This sequence encodes CASSLAAGGTGELFF.

This rearrangement joins TRBV5-1 to TRBJ2-7, with TRBD2 identical over 9 bases. CDR1 is SGHRS and CDR2 is YFSETQ in the germline V gene. The CDR3 spans 16 residues. V shed 4 bases and J 2 bases; nucleotides not matched to a gene: 10. The CDR3 loop reads CASSRQTSGIPYEQYF. The CDR3 bases are TGCGCCAGCAGCCGTCAGACTAGCGGAATTCCCTACGAGCAGTACTTC.

This chain joins TRBV10-2 and TRBJ1-1, with 8 bases lining up with TRBD1. The CDR3 consists of 15 residues. Losses at the gene ends were 8 bases for V and 3 bases for J; bases not matched to a gene: 11. Germline V gives CDR1 WSHSY, CDR2 SAAADI. The CDR3 protein is CASVVRGLEDTEAFF. CDR3 coding DNA: TGCGCCAGCGTGGTCAGGGGGCTAGAGGACACTGAAGCTTTCTTT.

The chain links TRBV4-1 to TRBJ2-1; 8 bases line up with TRBD2. With V trimmed by 1 base and J by 5 bases, 7 bases remained unmatched. CDR1 is MGHRA and CDR2 is YSYEKL in the germline V gene. The CDR3 spans 16 residues. CDR3 protein: CASSQALAGGHNEQFF. The CDR3 nucleotides read TGCGCCAGCAGCCAAGCTCTGGCGGGAGGACACAATGAGCAGTTCTTC.

The chain uses TRBV7-2 and TRBJ1-1; D call uncertain. The CDR3 consists of 16 residues. Trimming cost V 2 bases and J 0 bases, with 13 bases left between them. The germline V gene has CDR1 SGHTA and CDR2 FQGNSA. The CDR3 region is CASSLRVVLMNTEAFF. The CDR3 DNA follows: TGTGCCAGCAGCTTACGAGTAGTCTTAATGAACACTGAAGCTTTCTTT.

This chain connects TRBV27 to TRBJ1-3; a possible D gene is TRBD1 (5 bases). The ends were cut back, 3 bases at V and 0 bases at J, with 6 bases in the middle. Germline CDR1 and CDR2: MNHEY and SMNVEV (reference sequence). The CDR3 consists of 14 residues. The CDR3 reads CASSFGASGNTIYF. In DNA form, the CDR3 reads TGTGCCAGCAGTTTTGGGGCCTCTGGAAACACCATATATTTT.

The chain has TRBV7-2 and TRBJ2-7; 9 bases fit TRBD2. The CDR3 runs to 14 residues. Germline-derived CDR1 and CDR2 are SGHTA and FQGNSA. Trimming removed 3 bases from V and 1 base from J; junction bases left unmatched: 1. CDR3 coding DNA: TGTGCCAGCAGCTTTACTAGCGGGTCCTACGAGCAGTACTTC. Amino acid sequence: CASSFTSGSYEQYF.

The CDR3 is CASSSGQGINQPQHF. In DNA, the CDR3 is TGTGCCAGCAGCTCTGGACAGGGGATCAATCAGCCCCAGCATTTT. The chain combines TRBV7-6 with TRBJ1-5; 9 bases fit TRBD1. The CDR3 totals 15 residues. V gave up 4 bases and J gave up 3 bases; unmatched junction bases: 4. CDR1 and CDR2 from the germline V gene are SGHVS and FNYEAQ.

The V and J genes are TRBV7-2 and TRBJ1-4; 10 nucleotides align to TRBD1. V gave up 5 bases and J gave up 10 bases; unmatched junction bases: 7. Germline CDR1 is SGHTA and CDR2 is FQGNSA. This CDR3 comprises 14 residues. CDR3 DNA: TGTGCCAGCAGCGAGGGACAGGGGAGGAGAAAACTGTTTTTT. The encoded protein is CASSEGQGRRKLFF. The complete variable domain, with remaining parts taken from reference TRBV7-2 and TRBJ1-4, reads GAGVSQSPSNKVTEKGKDVELRCDPISGHTALYWYRQSLGQGLEFLIYFQGNSAPDKSGLPSDRFSAERTGGSVSTLTIQRTQQEDSAVYLCASSEGQGRRKLFFGSGTQLSVL.

The gene calls are TRBV9 and TRBJ1-3, with TRBD1 identical over 9 bases. Per the germline V gene, CDR1 is SGDLS and CDR2 is YYNGEE. V lost 2 bases to trimming and J lost 8 bases; unmatched junction nucleotides: 5. This CDR3 comprises 14 residues. The DNA of the CDR3 is TGTGCCAGCAGCGTGGGGACAGGGAGCGACACCATATATTTT. This codes for CASSVGTGSDTIYF.

CDR3 residues: CASSSPGGAGETQYF. CDR3 nucleotide sequence: TGTGCCAGCAGCTCCCCTGGTGGAGCAGGGGAGACCCAGTACTTC. The chain combines TRBV5-4 with TRBJ2-5, with D perhaps matching TRBD1 (5 bases). The CDR3 consists of 15 residues. CDR1 is SGHNT, CDR2 YYREEE, per germline (reference sequence). V shed 3 bases and J shed 5 bases, with 17 bases lying between them.

This clone was seen only once. The chain has TRBV18 and TRBJ1-1, with TRBD1 identical over 7 bases. V shed 3 bases and J 3 bases; nucleotides not matched to a gene: 13. The length of the CDR3 is 17 residues. Germline V lookup: CDR1 KGHSH, CDR2 LQKENI. The CDR3 protein is CASSPLWQGGGDTEAFF. The CDR3 nucleotides are TGTGCCAGCTCACCGTTATGGCAGGGGGGTGGGGACACTGAAGCTTTCTTT.

V and J are TRBV10-3 and TRBJ2-1; the match to TRBD2 covers 15 bases. Germline CDR1 ENHRY, CDR2 SYGVKD. After removal of 2 bases from V and 7 bases from J, the junction contained 6 bases not matched to a gene. The length of the CDR3 is 17 residues. CDR3 in amino acids: CAISETPGTSGRNEQFF. CDR3 sequence (DNA): TGTGCCATCAGTGAGACGCCCGGGACTAGCGGGAGGAATGAGCAGTTCTTC.

This clone has more than one count but fewer than ten. The chain couples TRBV7-9 to TRBJ2-2; 7 bases match TRBD1. The CDR3 is 14 residues long. V dropped 3 bases and J dropped 8; count of bases not matched to a gene: 6. Germline assignment: CDR1 SEHNR and CDR2 FQNEAQ (reference sequence). The CDR3 region has the DNA TGTGCCAGCAGCTTTGCAACAGGGGCGGGGGAGCTGTTTTTT. It translates to CASSFATGAGELFF.

The rearrangement uses TRBV10-3 and TRBJ1-1, with D uncertain. This CDR3 region has 14 residues. V was pared by 3 bases and J by 0 bases, with 8 bases between. Germline lookup yields CDR1 ENHRY and CDR2 SYGVKD. The CDR3 loop is CAISDWPLNTEAFF. The CDR3 bases are TGTGCCATCAGTGATTGGCCGTTGAACACTGAAGCTTTCTTT.

The gene calls are TRBV6-2 or TRBV6-3 and TRBJ2-5; weak D call: TRBD1 (5 bases). The CDR3 has 16 amino acids. The germline V gene has CDR1 MNHEY and CDR2 SVGEGT. With 7 bases removed from V and 4 bases from J, the gap between germline ends came to 22 bases. CDR3 coding DNA: TGTGCCAGCACCCCTTTCCCCTCAGGGAAGGGAGAGACCCAGTACTTC. It translates to CASTPFPSGKGETQYF.

With regard to this clone: One end of the junction is discordant with germline, which a read error may explain. V and J are TRBV7-7 and TRBJ2-1, with 7 bases fitting TRBD2. The CDR3 length is 16 residues. Germline CDR1 reads SSHAT; CDR2 reads FNYEAQ (reference sequence). CDR3 in DNA: TGTGCTAGCAGCTTGGTTGCGGGAGCCAGATACAATGAGCAGTTCTTC. Residues: CASSLVAGARYNEQFF.